This TCR beta chain came from a study of blood T cell repertoires in COVID-19. Study in general: Nucleic acid was either cDNA or gDNA, and it came from T cells, B-cell-depleted T cells, or PBMCs.

Here immunoSEQ multiplex PCR was the method, and the copy in TCRdb shows in-frame clones only, minus some. The profile covers 90,000 to 110,000 clones, with approximately 82% appearing a single time and 7% to 9% taken by the ten largest. CDR1 is SGHDN, CDR2 FVKESK, per germline. The CDR3 runs to 14 residues. Trimming stripped 3 bases from V and 5 bases from J, with 13 bases between. Sample: peripheral blood. The rearrangement links TRBV14 to TRBJ1-1; no reliable D call. The clonotype originates from a woman older than 75 with active or convalescent COVID-19. The CDR3 sequence: CASSQHWKRTEAFF. The CDR3 DNA follows: TGTGCCAGCAGCCAGCATTGGAAGAGGACTGAAGCTTTCTTT.